A single sample is the source of the 11 T cell receptor beta chains below, sequenced in a study of blood T cells in healthy people across ages. Then a second PCR, running roughly 7 to 11 cycles, was carried out with a sample-barcoded 5' primer and a J-beta primer mix. TCRdb recomputed calls from the 5' RACE reads with MiXCR, one row per CDR3 protein. The profile shows roughly 700,000 distinct CDR3 sequences, around 32% of them singletons. The specimen sequenced was blood. The receptor source for this set is a woman over 75 in good health.

A few counts support this clonotype. Given a much more abundant clone one base away, this may be a read error. This chain joins TRBV6-4 and TRBJ2-1, with 8 positions matching TRBD1. The junction had 10 bases not matched to a gene; V was cut back by 2 bases and J by 10 bases. The CDR3 is 15 amino acids. From germline, CDR1 is MRHNA and CDR2 SNTAGT. The CDR3 DNA is TGTGCCAGCAGTGACCGGGACAGGATATCCTACGAGCAGTTCTTC. Translating it yields CASSDRDRISYEQFF.

In the case of this clonotype: This may come from a read error, since a much larger clone is one base off. The rearrangement uses TRBV6-5 and TRBJ1-2; no definite D call. The CDR3 contains 16 residues. The germline CDR1 and CDR2 sequences are MNHEY and SVGAGI. The DNA of the CDR3 is TGTGCCAGCAGTTACGGAGGTCAGACCCCTAACTATGGCTGCACCTTC. Protein product: CASSYGGQTPNYGCTF.

V and J are TRBV5-4 and TRBJ2-7; 8 nucleotides line up with TRBD2. CDR1 and CDR2 from the germline V gene are SGHNT and YYREEE (reference sequence). The length of the CDR3 is 14 residues. The V and J ends lost 3 bases and 2 bases, in that order; junction bases with no gene match: 4. CDR3 sequence reads: CASSWRAGAYEQYF. The DNA of the CDR3 is TGTGCCAGCAGCTGGCGAGCGGGGGCCTACGAGCAGTACTTC. The full variable domain, in which reference TRBV5-4 and TRBJ2-7 provide the parts outside the CDR3, is ETGVTQSPTHLIKTRGQQVTLRCSSQSGHNTVSWYQQALGQGPQFIFQYYREEENGRGNFPPRFSGLQFPNYSSELNVNALELDDSALYLCASSWRAGAYEQYFGPGTRLTVT.

This clonotype was detected a few times. The chain links TRBV6-1 to TRBJ1-5, with D perhaps matching TRBD1 (5 bases). The CDR3 totals 15 residues. The germline V gene has CDR1 MNHNS and CDR2 SASEGT. V shed 7 bases and J shed 6 bases, with 19 bases lying between them. The CDR3 sequence is CASTPQGMTRQPQHF. CDR3 sequence (DNA): TGTGCCAGCACTCCCCAGGGAATGACGCGTCAGCCCCAGCATTTT.

This clonotype has a count of ten or more. The chain employs TRBV7-9 and TRBJ2-5; D uncertain. V lost 1 base to trimming and J lost 7 bases, with 13 bases between them. This CDR3 has 14 amino acids. Germline CDR1 is SEHNR and CDR2 is FQNEAQ (reference sequence). CDR3 DNA: TGTGCCAGCAGCTTAGGCGGAGACTCGGGGACCCAGTACTTC. Amino acids: CASSLGGDSGTQYF.

The chain is built from TRBV4-1 and TRBJ2-1, with 7 bases matching TRBD2. Germline CDR1 MGHRA, CDR2 YSYEKL. The V and J ends lost 1 base and 7 bases, in that order; junction bases with no gene match: 13. There are 17 residues in the CDR3. The CDR3 DNA is TGCGCCAGCAGCCAAGTTTGGGGAGGGCCATTGTTGAATGAGCAGTTCTTC. Protein sequence: CASSQVWGGPLLNEQFF.

This chain joins TRBV29-1 and TRBJ1-2; D gene unclear. V lost 2 bases and J 2 bases, leaving 18 bases between the germline ends. CDR1 and CDR2 from the germline V gene are SQVTM and ANQGSEA. The CDR3 runs 16 residues. The CDR3 loop reads CSVELFGDTGNYGYTF. The CDR3 region has the DNA TGCAGCGTTGAATTGTTTGGGGATACCGGGAACTATGGCTACACCTTC. Filled out from reference TRBV29-1 and TRBJ1-2, the complete variable domain reads SAVISQKPSRDICQRGTSLTIQCQVDSQVTMMFWYRQQPGQSLTLIATANQGSEATYESGFVIDKFPISRPNLTFSTLTVSNMSPEDSSIYLCSVELFGDTGNYGYTFGSGTRLTVV.

This clonotype was seen repeatedly, ten times or more. The rearrangement links TRBV6-2 or TRBV6-3 to TRBJ2-1; 14 nucleotides line up with TRBD2. The V and J ends lost 2 bases and 8 bases, in that order; junction bases with no gene match: 11. Germline values: CDR1 MNHEY, CDR2 SVGEGT. The CDR3 sequence is 18 residues long. CDR3 coding DNA: TGTGCCAGCAGTTACGCAACGGCCGGGACTAGCGGGAGCCATGAGCAGTTCTTC. Translated, it gives CASSYATAGTSGSHEQFF.

The V call is TRBV28, the J call TRBJ2-3, with 8 bases lining up with TRBD2. Germline trimming cut 5 bases from V and 1 base from J; bases unmatched to any gene: 11. Germline V gene sequence: CDR1 MDHEN, CDR2 SYDVKM. This CDR3 spans 17 amino acids. Here the CDR3 reads CASSPLRTSPGTDTQYF. The CDR3 bases are TGTGCCAGCAGTCCCCTCCGGACTAGCCCTGGCACAGATACGCAGTATTTT. The variable domain in full, completed from reference TRBV28 and TRBJ2-3, reads DVKVTQSSRYLVKRTGEKVFLECVQDMDHENMFWYRQDPGLGLRLIYFSYDVKMKEKGDIPEGYSVSREKKERFSLILESASTNQTSMYLCASSPLRTSPGTDTQYFGPGTRLTVL.

This clonotype was observed many times. Germline and junction disagree at one end, which may indicate a read error. V gene TRBV29-1 combines with J gene TRBJ2-3; D call uncertain. Germline CDR1 and CDR2: SQVTM and ANQGSEA. The CDR3 contains 9 residues. For the CDR3, the DNA is TGCAGTGTTGGGGATACGCAGTATTTT. It specifies CSVGDTQYF.

This clonotype was detected many times. The rearrangement links TRBV7-2 to TRBJ1-4; 7 positions agree with TRBD1. The V gene end was trimmed by 5 bases and the J gene end by 0 bases; junction bases not matched to a gene: 6. Germline V gives CDR1 SGHTA, CDR2 FQGNSA. This CDR3 region has 16 residues. CDR3 DNA: TGTGCCAGCAGCCCGGGACAGTTTTCAACTAATGAAAAACTGTTTTTT. This sequence encodes CASSPGQFSTNEKLFF.